These 18 T cell receptor beta chains came from one sample sequenced in a study of T cell responses to AZD1222 COVID-19 vaccine. Data came from immunoSEQ multiplex PCR; TCRdb stores just in-frame clones and leaves some out. The sample consists of about 180,000 clones, over 80% of them appearing once. Sequenced here: peripheral blood, sampled 28 days after the second dose of the MenACWY control vaccine. These receptor sequences come from an adult who received the MenACWY meningococcal vaccine as a control.

J is TRBJ2-3 and V is TRBV11-2; D is ambiguous. Germline CDR1 and CDR2: SGHAT and FQNNGV. V was trimmed by 4 bases and J by 2 bases, leaving 7 bases between them. The CDR3 has 13 residues. In DNA, the CDR3 is TGTGCCAGCAGCTCCGAATACACAGATACGCAGTATTTT. This sequence encodes CASSSEYTDTQYF. The full variable domain, its missing parts supplied by reference TRBV11-2 and TRBJ2-3, is EAGVAQSPRYKIIEKRQSVAFWCNPISGHATLYWYQQILGQGPKLLIQFQNNGVVDDSQLPKDRFSAERLKGVDSTLKIQPAKLEDSAVYLCASSSEYTDTQYFGPGTRLTVL.

The chain employs TRBV5-1 and TRBJ2-2; 8 nucleotides match TRBD2. V dropped 9 bases and J dropped 3; count of bases not matched to a gene: 10. CDR3 length equals 15 residues. Per the germline V gene, CDR1 is SGHRS and CDR2 is YFSETQ. As DNA, the CDR3 is TGCGCCACATCCAGAGCGGGGGACTACACCGGGGAGCTGTTTTTT. It is translated as CATSRAGDYTGELFF.

The chain carries TRBV18 and TRBJ1-4; D is undetermined. CDR3 length: 11 amino acids. Germline V gene lookup returns CDR1 KGHSH and CDR2 LQKENI. Trimming removed 4 bases from V and 8 bases from J, with 5 bases in between. This CDR3 is CASSRREKLFF. DNA for the CDR3: TGTGCCAGCTCACGAAGAGAAAAACTGTTTTTT.

This clone has a single count. The V and J genes are TRBV19 and TRBJ1-2; possibly TRBD1 for D (5 bases). V lost 10 bases and J lost 3, with 15 bases in between. Looked up from germline, CDR1 is LNHDA and CDR2 is SQIVND (reference sequence). CDR3 length: 13 residues. CDR3: CATRTNVDYGYTF. CDR3 bases: TGTGCCACTAGGACAAACGTAGACTATGGCTACACCTTC.

The V and J genes are TRBV7-9 and TRBJ2-1; 9 nucleotides agree with TRBD2. Trimming removed 11 bases from V and 10 bases from J; junction bases left unmatched: 12. The CDR3 loop spans 13 amino acids. The germline V gene encodes CDR1 SEHNR and CDR2 FQNEAQ (reference sequence). As DNA, the CDR3 is TGTGCCTCCGGCGCTAGCGGGGCAGGCGAGCAGTTCTTC. It encodes CASGASGAGEQFF.

This CDR3 reads CASRLDGNQPQHF. DNA for the CDR3: TGTGCCAGCCGTCTCGACGGCAATCAGCCCCAGCATTTT. This chain connects TRBV12-3 or TRBV12-4 to TRBJ1-5; D call uncertain. This CDR3 has 13 amino acids. Trimming took 8 bases from V and 2 from J, leaving 10 bases between them.

The V and J genes are TRBV11-1 and TRBJ2-7; possibly TRBD1 for D (5 bases). Germline V gene lookup returns CDR1 SGHAT and CDR2 FQDESV (reference sequence). The V end lost 6 bases, the J end lost 5 bases, and 14 bases lay between the germline ends. This CDR3 has 13 amino acids. CDR3 region: CASSSGSLDEQYF. In DNA, the CDR3 is TGTGCCAGCAGTTCAGGGTCTCTTGACGAGCAGTACTTC.

The chain has TRBV2 and TRBJ2-1, with TRBD2 matching over 12 bases. CDR3 size: 15 residues. V gave up 5 bases and J gave up 4 bases; unmatched junction bases: 3. The germline V gene encodes CDR1 SNHLY and CDR2 FYNNEI. The CDR3 is CASSSSGGEYNEQFF. The CDR3 DNA sequence: TGTGCCAGCAGTTCTAGCGGGGGGGAATACAATGAGCAGTTCTTC.

This chain connects TRBV19 to TRBJ1-2; D is unresolved. Germline V gene lookup returns CDR1 LNHDA and CDR2 SQIVND (reference sequence). V was trimmed by 3 bases and J by 8 bases, leaving 16 bases between them. The CDR3 contains 14 residues. CDR3 coding DNA: TGTGCCAGTAGTATTAGTCAACAGACGTCCGGCTACACCTTC. Protein: CASSISQQTSGYTF.

The V and J genes are TRBV5-1 and TRBJ2-7; TRBD1 agrees at 7 bases. CDR1 SGHRS and CDR2 YFSETQ come from the germline V gene. The CDR3 runs 14 residues. V dropped 3 bases and J dropped 6; count of bases not matched to a gene: 9. CDR3 amino acids: CASSSGQSFGEQYF. CDR3 nucleotide sequence: TGCGCCAGCAGCTCGGGACAGAGCTTCGGCGAGCAGTACTTC.

The chain employs TRBV19 and TRBJ1-2; no clear D gene. CDR1 and CDR2 (germline): LNHDA, SQIVND (reference sequence). The CDR3 covers 14 residues. V lost 0 bases, J lost 4 bases, and 9 bases lay in between. This CDR3 is CASSIEGWAYGYTF. CDR3 DNA sequence: TGTGCCAGTAGTATAGAGGGCTGGGCCTATGGCTACACCTTC.

The genes are TRBV2 and TRBJ1-1; 7 bases align to TRBD1. J was trimmed by 0 bases and V by 6 bases; bases with no gene match: 10. The CDR3 loop spans 16 amino acids. Per the germline V gene, CDR1 is SNHLY and CDR2 is FYNNEI. CDR3 nucleotides: TGTGCCAGCAGCGACCCAGGGGGTTATATGAACACTGAAGCTTTCTTT. This encodes CASSDPGGYMNTEAFF.

The V gene is TRBV11-2, the J gene TRBJ1-1; D not certain. The ends were cut back, 4 bases at V and 0 bases at J, with 9 bases in the middle. Germline V gene lookup returns CDR1 SGHAT and CDR2 FQNNGV. This CDR3 is 14 amino acids long. The CDR3 sequence is CASSYGRMNTEAFF. In nucleotides, the CDR3 is TGTGCCAGCAGCTACGGACGAATGAACACTGAAGCTTTCTTT.

The chain combines TRBV19 with TRBJ2-1, with D maybe TRBD2 (5 bases). Trimming removed 3 bases from V and 1 base from J, with 16 bases in between. The CDR3 is 17 residues long. Germline V gene data show CDR1 as LNHDA and CDR2 as SQIVND (reference sequence). The CDR3 spells CASSINLRGWSYNEQFF. CDR3 nucleotide sequence: TGTGCCAGTAGTATCAATCTCCGGGGATGGTCCTACAATGAGCAGTTCTTC.

The rearrangement joins TRBV30 to TRBJ1-2, with D unclear. CDR3 length: 13 amino acids. Per germline, CDR1 GTSNPN and CDR2 SVGIG (reference sequence). V was trimmed by 4 bases and J by 4 bases, leaving 13 bases between them. Written as DNA, the CDR3 is TGTGCCTGGACTTTGCGGGAGACCTATGGCTACACCTTC. It yields the protein CAWTLRETYGYTF.

V is TRBV6-5 and J is TRBJ2-5, with 8 bases fitting TRBD1. V shed 6 bases and J 2 bases; nucleotides not matched to a gene: 5. CDR1 is MNHEY, CDR2 SVGAGI, per germline. CDR3 length: 14 amino acids. The CDR3 here is CASSRRTGQETQYF. CDR3 sequence (DNA): TGTGCCAGCAGCCGACGGACAGGGCAAGAGACCCAGTACTTC.

The chain has TRBV5-1 and TRBJ1-3, with D unresolved. Germline assignment: CDR1 SGHRS and CDR2 YFSETQ. Trimming took 4 bases from V and 0 from J, leaving 8 bases between them. The CDR3 runs to 14 residues. The CDR3 DNA sequence: TGCGCCAGCAGCGAAGGTCGCTCTGGAAACACCATATATTTT. Translated: CASSEGRSGNTIYF.

Remarks on this clone: This sample also contains other DNA sequences that code for the same CDR3. The chain links TRBV7-2 to TRBJ1-1; D may be TRBD1 (6 bases). The germline CDR1 and CDR2 sequences are SGHTA and FQGNSA. The CDR3 loop spans 13 amino acids. V was cut by 4 bases and J by 1 base, with 7 bases left in between. In nucleotides, the CDR3 is TGTGCCAGCAGCTCGGGACAGAACACTGAAGCTTTCTTT. Translation: CASSSGQNTEAFF.